This T cell receptor (beta chain) was sequenced in a study of technical replicates of blood from a few donors. Repertoires were generated with immunoSEQ multiplex PCR, while TCRdb's copy carries only in-frame clones and drops some. The repertoire includes about 61,000 clones, roughly 97% of them detected once, and 0.19% sits in the top ten. The CDR3 has 13 residues. Germline CDR1 MDHEN, CDR2 SYDVKM. V shed 6 bases, J shed 6 bases, and the junction held 5 bases outside the gene matches. The genes are TRBV28 and TRBJ1-5; TRBD1 matches 7 bases. Sequenced: T cells isolated from PBMCs. This receptor was taken from a human donor in good health. The CDR3 reads CASSDRVLQPQHF. CDR3 sequence (DNA): TGTGCCAGCAGCGACAGGGTACTTCAGCCCCAGCATTTT.